A selection of T cell receptor beta chains follows, all from one sample in a study of control samples from healthy donors and cancer patients. The data were produced by immunoSEQ multiplex PCR, yet TCRdb's version contains in-frame clones alone and is incomplete. Of roughly 95,000 clones listed, 80% to 95% were seen once; the top ten hold around 3%. The sample taken for sequencing was blood. The receptors shown here come from a human donor in good health. The donor label of this sample is uncertain. Each CDR3 is given with its conserved first and last residue. Fields, in order: V gene, D gene, J gene, clone size, CDR3 protein, CDR3 DNA. The D gene is left open where the match is weak. The size field is filled for only some rows; it gives once, few, many or a size class.

V: TRBV5-1
D: .
J: TRBJ2-1
size: .
CDR3: CASSLEGLGNEQFF
DNA: TGCGCCAGCAGCTTGGAGGGCCTGGGCAATGAGCAGTTCTTC

V: TRBV24-1
D: TRBD1
J: TRBJ2-2
size: .
CDR3: CATSAGQGVQTGELFF
DNA: TGTGCCACCAGTGCCGGACAGGGGGTCCAAACCGGGGAGCTGTTTTTT

V: TRBV5-1
D: TRBD2
J: TRBJ2-4
size: .
CDR3: CASSPTSGGAQNIQYF
DNA: TGCGCCAGCAGCCCTACTAGCGGGGGGGCCCAAAACATTCAGTACTTC

V: TRBV6-6
D: TRBD1
J: TRBJ2-2
size: once
CDR3: CASRATGGPTGELFF
DNA: TGTGCCAGCAGAGCGACAGGGGGCCCCACCGGGGAGCTGTTTTTT

V: TRBV2
D: TRBD2
J: TRBJ2-1
size: .
CDR3: CASSALAGGLREQFF
DNA: TGTGCCAGCAGTGCGTTAGCGGGGGGCCTCCGTGAGCAGTTCTTC

V: TRBV24-1
D: .
J: TRBJ2-6
size: .
CDR3: CATSDAGLGSGANVLTF
DNA: TGTGCCACCAGTGATGCCGGACTCGGCTCTGGGGCCAACGTCCTGACTTTC

V: TRBV10-3
D: TRBD1
J: TRBJ1-5
size: .
CDR3: CAISERQGGGSNQPQHF
DNA: TGTGCCATCAGTGAGCGACAGGGCGGTGGTAGCAATCAGCCCCAGCATTTT

V: TRBV5-1
D: .
J: TRBJ2-3
size: .
CDR3: CASTPRQGGDTQYF
DNA: TGCGCCAGCACCCCGCGACAGGGAGGAGATACGCAGTATTTT

V: TRBV29-1
D: TRBD1
J: TRBJ1-4
size: once
CDR3: CSVDPGTGDEKLFF
DNA: TGCAGCGTTGATCCAGGGACAGGTGATGAAAAACTGTTTTTT

V: TRBV19
D: TRBD1
J: TRBJ1-1
size: .
CDR3: CASSIQGVNTEAFF
DNA: TGTGCCAGTAGTATTCAGGGGGTAAACACTGAAGCTTTCTTT

V: TRBV23-1
D: .
J: TRBJ2-2
size: .
CDR3: CASSQSGGNTGELFF
DNA: TGCGCCAGCAGTCAATCGGGAGGAAACACCGGGGAGCTGTTTTTT

V: TRBV7-6
D: .
J: TRBJ1-6
size: .
CDR3: CASSLGLQNSPLHF
DNA: TGTGCCAGCAGCCTCGGACTGCAGAATTCACCCCTCCACTTT

V: TRBV3-1/TRBV3-2
D: .
J: TRBJ1-1
size: .
CDR3: CASSQTTRGEAFF
DNA: TGTGCCAGCAGCCAGACGACACGGGGTGAAGCTTTCTTT

V: TRBV29-1
D: .
J: TRBJ2-2
size: .
CDR3: CSVESNTGELFF
DNA: TGCAGCGTTGAATCTAACACCGGGGAGCTGTTTTTT

V: TRBV30
D: .
J: TRBJ1-1
size: .
CDR3: CAWNPQGYNTEAFF
DNA: TGTGCCTGGAACCCGCAGGGATACAACACTGAAGCTTTCTTT

V: TRBV5-1
D: .
J: TRBJ1-4
size: .
CDR3: CASSLGGGTNEKLFF
DNA: TGCGCCAGCAGCTTGGGTGGGGGCACTAATGAAAAACTGTTTTTT

V: TRBV6-4
D: .
J: TRBJ1-2
size: .
CDR3: CASSDGLGAQGGYGYTF
DNA: TGTGCCAGCAGTGACGGTTTAGGGGCACAGGGAGGCTATGGCTACACCTTC

V: TRBV4-2
D: .
J: TRBJ1-2
size: .
CDR3: CASSQDRRGAVYGYTF
DNA: TGTGCCAGCAGCCAAGATAGAAGGGGCGCGGTCTATGGCTACACCTTC

V: TRBV6-6
D: .
J: TRBJ2-7
size: once
CDR3: CASSSSDPRRYEQYF
DNA: TGTGCCAGCAGTTCGTCCGACCCCAGGAGGTACGAGCAGTACTTC

V: TRBV6-5
D: TRBD1
J: TRBJ2-7
size: .
CDR3: CASSSTGNEQYF
DNA: TGTGCCAGCTCCTCGACAGGGAACGAGCAGTACTTC

V: TRBV6-5
D: TRBD2
J: TRBJ2-3
size: once
CDR3: CASSYHPAGHTDTQYF
DNA: TGTGCCAGCAGTTACCATCCAGCGGGGCACACAGATACGCAGTATTTT

V: TRBV19
D: .
J: TRBJ2-6
size: .
CDR3: CASSSEGVGANVLTF
DNA: TGTGCCAGTAGTTCCGAAGGAGTCGGGGCCAACGTCCTGACTTTC

V: TRBV19
D: .
J: TRBJ2-1
size: .
CDR3: CASSTDLILEEGNEQFF
DNA: TGTGCCAGTAGTACCGACCTCATACTGGAGGAGGGCAATGAGCAGTTCTTC

V: TRBV6-1
D: .
J: TRBJ1-3
size: .
CDR3: CASSDRGGNSGNTIYF
DNA: TGTGCCAGCAGTGATCGGGGCGGCAACTCTGGAAACACCATATATTTT

V: TRBV7-2
D: TRBD2
J: TRBJ2-7
size: .
CDR3: CASSAGGWGLAGDYEQYF
DNA: TGTGCCAGCAGCGCGGGTGGATGGGGACTAGCGGGGGATTACGAGCAGTACTTC

V: TRBV11-1
D: .
J: TRBJ1-1
size: .
CDR3: CASSLLSTEAFF
DNA: TGTGCCAGCAGCTTGTTGTCCACTGAAGCTTTCTTT

V: TRBV7-2
D: .
J: TRBJ2-1
size: .
CDR3: CASSRRTGEQFF
DNA: TGTGCCAGCAGCCGTCGAACGGGGGAGCAGTTCTTC

V: TRBV7-2
D: TRBD2
J: TRBJ2-2
size: .
CDR3: CASRNPGLEPGELFF
DNA: TGTGCCAGCAGAAACCCGGGACTAGAGCCCGGGGAGCTGTTTTTT

V: TRBV18
D: .
J: TRBJ1-5
size: .
CDR3: CASSPGERQPQHF
DNA: TGTGCCAGCTCACCAGGGGAAAGGCAGCCCCAGCATTTT

V: TRBV12-3/TRBV12-4
D: .
J: TRBJ2-1
size: .
CDR3: CASSLESGFEQFF
DNA: TGTGCCAGCAGTTTAGAATCCGGGTTTGAGCAGTTCTTC

V: TRBV5-6
D: .
J: TRBJ2-1
size: .
CDR3: CASSLDPRLPSYNEQFF
DNA: TGTGCCAGCAGCTTGGACCCAAGGTTGCCCTCCTACAATGAGCAGTTCTTC

V: TRBV6-5
D: TRBD2
J: TRBJ2-3
size: .
CDR3: CASSSGGATDTQYF
DNA: TGTGCCAGCAGTAGCGGGGGGGCCACAGATACGCAGTATTTT

V: TRBV3-1/TRBV3-2
D: .
J: TRBJ1-4
size: once
CDR3: CASSHGGRTTNEKLFF
DNA: TGTGCCAGCAGCCATGGGGGCCGTACAACTAATGAAAAACTGTTTTTT

V: TRBV4-1
D: .
J: TRBJ2-2
size: .
CDR3: CASSQDAMITGELFF
DNA: TGCGCCAGCAGCCAAGATGCTATGATCACCGGGGAGCTGTTTTTT

V: TRBV18
D: .
J: TRBJ1-3
size: .
CDR3: CASGTGSGNTIYF
DNA: TGTGCCAGCGGGACGGGCTCTGGAAACACCATATATTTT

V: TRBV9
D: .
J: TRBJ2-3
size: .
CDR3: CASNVGGTDTQYF
DNA: TGTGCCAGCAACGTAGGAGGCACAGATACGCAGTATTTT

V: TRBV18
D: .
J: TRBJ2-1
size: .
CDR3: CASSRPEGGPGDEQFF
DNA: TGTGCCAGCTCACGCCCGGAGGGTGGCCCGGGGGATGAGCAGTTCTTC

V: TRBV9
D: TRBD1
J: TRBJ1-5
size: .
CDR3: CASSARDSDQPQHF
DNA: TGTGCCAGCAGCGCCCGGGACAGCGATCAGCCCCAGCATTTT

V: TRBV27
D: .
J: TRBJ1-6
size: .
CDR3: CASKIDGNNSPLHF
DNA: TGTGCCAGCAAGATAGACGGTAATAATTCACCCCTCCACTTT

V: TRBV14
D: .
J: TRBJ1-6
size: .
CDR3: CASSQGGVWSYSPLHF
DNA: TGTGCCAGCAGCCAAGGAGGGGTATGGTCGTATTCACCCCTCCACTTT

V: TRBV11-2
D: TRBD1
J: TRBJ2-3
size: .
CDR3: CASSSPNVPGQGIQYTQYF
DNA: TGTGCCAGCAGCTCACCAAACGTCCCGGGACAGGGAATTCAGTATACGCAGTATTTT

V: TRBV19
D: .
J: TRBJ1-5
size: .
CDR3: CASSPPQGLMSNQPQHF
DNA: TGTGCCAGTAGTCCGCCGCAGGGGCTTATGAGCAATCAGCCCCAGCATTTT

V: TRBV11-3
D: .
J: TRBJ2-2
size: .
CDR3: CASRRTWTVEGELFF
DNA: TGTGCCAGCAGGCGAACTTGGACAGTTGAGGGTGAGCTGTTTTTT

V: TRBV27
D: .
J: TRBJ2-1
size: .
CDR3: CASSWGGGSYNEQFF
DNA: TGTGCCAGCAGCTGGGGTGGGGGCTCCTACAATGAGCAGTTCTTC

V: TRBV6-5
D: .
J: TRBJ2-7
size: .
CDR3: CASRRQVAREQYF
DNA: TGTGCCAGCAGAAGACAGGTGGCTCGAGAGCAGTACTTC

V: TRBV4-1
D: .
J: TRBJ2-1
size: .
CDR3: CASSQVGRGEQFF
DNA: TGCGCCAGCAGCCAAGTTGGCCGGGGGGAGCAGTTCTTC

V: TRBV30
D: TRBD1
J: TRBJ2-4
size: .
CDR3: CAWSVLGDRGAKNIQYF
DNA: TGTGCCTGGAGTGTACTTGGGGACAGGGGCGCCAAAAACATTCAGTACTTC

V: TRBV5-1
D: .
J: TRBJ1-4
size: .
CDR3: CASRPETTNEKLFF
DNA: TGCGCCAGCAGGCCAGAAACAACTAATGAAAAACTGTTTTTT

V: TRBV27
D: .
J: TRBJ1-2
size: .
CDR3: CASSSTGLGYGYTF
DNA: TGTGCCAGCAGTTCAACAGGGCTGGGCTACGGCTACACCTTC